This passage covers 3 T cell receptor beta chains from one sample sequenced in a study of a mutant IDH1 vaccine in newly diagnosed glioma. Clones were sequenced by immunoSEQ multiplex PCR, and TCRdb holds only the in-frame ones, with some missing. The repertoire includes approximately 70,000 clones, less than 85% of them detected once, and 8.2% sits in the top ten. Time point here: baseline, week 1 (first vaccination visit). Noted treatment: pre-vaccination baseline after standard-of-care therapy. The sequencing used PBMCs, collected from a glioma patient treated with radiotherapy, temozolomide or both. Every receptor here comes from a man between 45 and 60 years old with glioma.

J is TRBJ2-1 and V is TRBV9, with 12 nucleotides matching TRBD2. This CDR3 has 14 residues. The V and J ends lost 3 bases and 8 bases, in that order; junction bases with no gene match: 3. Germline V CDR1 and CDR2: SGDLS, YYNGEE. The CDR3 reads CASSASGGAYEQFF. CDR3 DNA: TGTGCCAGCAGCGCTAGCGGGGGGGCGTATGAGCAGTTCTTC.

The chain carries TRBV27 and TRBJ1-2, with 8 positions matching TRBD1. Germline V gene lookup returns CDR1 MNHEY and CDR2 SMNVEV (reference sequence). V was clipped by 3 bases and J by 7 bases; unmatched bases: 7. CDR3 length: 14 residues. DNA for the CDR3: TGTGCCAGCAGTTTGGGGCAGGGGGCCAGTGGCTACACCTTC. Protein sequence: CASSLGQGASGYTF.

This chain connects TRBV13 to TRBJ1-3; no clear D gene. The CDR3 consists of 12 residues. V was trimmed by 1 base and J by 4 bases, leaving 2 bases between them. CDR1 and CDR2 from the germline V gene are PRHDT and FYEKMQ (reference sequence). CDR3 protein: CASSLEGNTIYF. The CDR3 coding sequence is TGTGCCAGCAGCTTAGAGGGAAACACCATATATTTT.